The rows below give T cell receptor beta chains drawn from one sample of a study of early T cells in non-severe SARS-CoV-2 infection. TCRdb analysed the 5' RACE reads with MiXCR anew, one entry per CDR3 protein. The sample consists of about 42,000 distinct CDR3 sequences, 6% to 7.5% of them appearing once. The sample was whole blood. Every receptor here comes from an adult who was a healthcare worker with PCR-confirmed SARS-CoV-2 infection or an uninfected control (not recorded which). Each CDR3 is given with its conserved first and last residue. Each record gives: clone size, V gene, J gene, D gene, CDR3 protein, CDR3 DNA. A D gene is named only where the DNA matches it firmly. A clone size is listed for some rows: how often the clone was seen (once, few, many), or a class if it is expanded.

few	TRBV12-3/TRBV12-4	TRBJ2-7	TRBD1	CASSRVGTGGHEQYF	TGTGCCAGCAGCCGGGTTGGGACAGGGGGCCACGAGCAGTACTTC
-	TRBV4-1	TRBJ1-2	-	CASSQGPMTGMNYGYTF	TGCGCCAGCAGCCAAGGACCTATGACAGGTATGAACTATGGCTACACCTTC
-	TRBV6-5	TRBJ1-4	-	CASSYLGGDEKLFF	TGTGCCAGCAGTTACTTGGGGGGGGATGAAAAACTGTTTTTT
-	TRBV19	TRBJ2-2	-	CASGLGFGELFF	TGTGCCAGTGGGCTAGGGTTCGGGGAGCTGTTTTTT
-	TRBV12-3/TRBV12-4	TRBJ2-2	-	CASSTDTGRGGELFF	TGTGCCAGCAGTACCGACACGGGTCGGGGCGGGGAGCTGTTTTTT
few	TRBV7-9	TRBJ2-1	TRBD1	CASSPTGTGVGSYNEQFF	TGTGCCAGCAGCCCTACCGGGACAGGGGTCGGATCCTACAATGAGCAGTTCTTC
-	TRBV6-5	TRBJ2-7	TRBD2	CASSSGLAGAPEQYF	TGTGCCAGCAGTTCTGGGCTAGCGGGGGCCCCCGAGCAGTACTTC
-	TRBV11-2	TRBJ1-5	TRBD1	CASSPRATGGSQPQHF	TGTGCCAGCAGCCCCCGAGCTACAGGGGGCAGTCAGCCCCAGCATTTT
few	TRBV5-1	TRBJ1-5	TRBD1	CASSLGTENQPQHF	TGTGCCAGCAGCTTGGGGACAGAAAATCAGCCCCAGCATTTT
-	TRBV6-2/TRBV6-3	TRBJ2-1	TRBD2	CASSYRKSGVGIEQFF	TGTGCCAGCAGTTACCGGAAAAGCGGGGTTGGCATTGAGCAGTTCTTC
few	TRBV12-3/TRBV12-4	TRBJ1-2	-	CASRLGRGIANYGYTF	TGTGCCAGCAGACTAGGCAGGGGAATTGCTAACTATGGCTACACCTTC
few	TRBV11-2	TRBJ1-6	-	CASSLAPMQGIDSPLHF	TGTGCCAGCAGCTTAGCCCCGATGCAGGGCATCGATTCACCCCTCCACTTT
few	TRBV6-1	TRBJ2-1	-	CASSEKSNSYNEQFF	TGTGCCAGCAGTGAAAAGTCCAACTCCTACAATGAGCAGTTCTTC
few	TRBV7-9	TRBJ2-3	-	CASSPRQVGGLRTDTQYF	TGTGCCAGCAGCCCGCGACAGGTTGGGGGACTACGCACAGATACGCAGTATTTT
many	TRBV9	TRBJ2-2	TRBD1	CASSGTGGGPTNTGELFF	TGTGCCAGCAGCGGTACAGGGGGCGGGCCTACGAACACCGGGGAGCTGTTTTTT
few	TRBV7-6	TRBJ2-2	-	CASSLARQNTGELFF	TGTGCCAGCAGCTTAGCACGGCAGAACACCGGGGAGCTGTTTTTT
many	TRBV12-3/TRBV12-4	TRBJ2-2	-	CASSLITGTGELFF	TGTGCCAGCAGTTTAATTACAGGGACCGGGGAGCTGTTTTTT
-	TRBV12-3/TRBV12-4	TRBJ2-2	-	CANEYAGELFF	TGTGCCAACGAATACGCCGGGGAGCTGTTTTTT
many	TRBV2	TRBJ2-4	-	CASRATGAKNIQYF	TGTGCCAGCAGAGCAACAGGGGCCAAAAACATTCAGTACTTC